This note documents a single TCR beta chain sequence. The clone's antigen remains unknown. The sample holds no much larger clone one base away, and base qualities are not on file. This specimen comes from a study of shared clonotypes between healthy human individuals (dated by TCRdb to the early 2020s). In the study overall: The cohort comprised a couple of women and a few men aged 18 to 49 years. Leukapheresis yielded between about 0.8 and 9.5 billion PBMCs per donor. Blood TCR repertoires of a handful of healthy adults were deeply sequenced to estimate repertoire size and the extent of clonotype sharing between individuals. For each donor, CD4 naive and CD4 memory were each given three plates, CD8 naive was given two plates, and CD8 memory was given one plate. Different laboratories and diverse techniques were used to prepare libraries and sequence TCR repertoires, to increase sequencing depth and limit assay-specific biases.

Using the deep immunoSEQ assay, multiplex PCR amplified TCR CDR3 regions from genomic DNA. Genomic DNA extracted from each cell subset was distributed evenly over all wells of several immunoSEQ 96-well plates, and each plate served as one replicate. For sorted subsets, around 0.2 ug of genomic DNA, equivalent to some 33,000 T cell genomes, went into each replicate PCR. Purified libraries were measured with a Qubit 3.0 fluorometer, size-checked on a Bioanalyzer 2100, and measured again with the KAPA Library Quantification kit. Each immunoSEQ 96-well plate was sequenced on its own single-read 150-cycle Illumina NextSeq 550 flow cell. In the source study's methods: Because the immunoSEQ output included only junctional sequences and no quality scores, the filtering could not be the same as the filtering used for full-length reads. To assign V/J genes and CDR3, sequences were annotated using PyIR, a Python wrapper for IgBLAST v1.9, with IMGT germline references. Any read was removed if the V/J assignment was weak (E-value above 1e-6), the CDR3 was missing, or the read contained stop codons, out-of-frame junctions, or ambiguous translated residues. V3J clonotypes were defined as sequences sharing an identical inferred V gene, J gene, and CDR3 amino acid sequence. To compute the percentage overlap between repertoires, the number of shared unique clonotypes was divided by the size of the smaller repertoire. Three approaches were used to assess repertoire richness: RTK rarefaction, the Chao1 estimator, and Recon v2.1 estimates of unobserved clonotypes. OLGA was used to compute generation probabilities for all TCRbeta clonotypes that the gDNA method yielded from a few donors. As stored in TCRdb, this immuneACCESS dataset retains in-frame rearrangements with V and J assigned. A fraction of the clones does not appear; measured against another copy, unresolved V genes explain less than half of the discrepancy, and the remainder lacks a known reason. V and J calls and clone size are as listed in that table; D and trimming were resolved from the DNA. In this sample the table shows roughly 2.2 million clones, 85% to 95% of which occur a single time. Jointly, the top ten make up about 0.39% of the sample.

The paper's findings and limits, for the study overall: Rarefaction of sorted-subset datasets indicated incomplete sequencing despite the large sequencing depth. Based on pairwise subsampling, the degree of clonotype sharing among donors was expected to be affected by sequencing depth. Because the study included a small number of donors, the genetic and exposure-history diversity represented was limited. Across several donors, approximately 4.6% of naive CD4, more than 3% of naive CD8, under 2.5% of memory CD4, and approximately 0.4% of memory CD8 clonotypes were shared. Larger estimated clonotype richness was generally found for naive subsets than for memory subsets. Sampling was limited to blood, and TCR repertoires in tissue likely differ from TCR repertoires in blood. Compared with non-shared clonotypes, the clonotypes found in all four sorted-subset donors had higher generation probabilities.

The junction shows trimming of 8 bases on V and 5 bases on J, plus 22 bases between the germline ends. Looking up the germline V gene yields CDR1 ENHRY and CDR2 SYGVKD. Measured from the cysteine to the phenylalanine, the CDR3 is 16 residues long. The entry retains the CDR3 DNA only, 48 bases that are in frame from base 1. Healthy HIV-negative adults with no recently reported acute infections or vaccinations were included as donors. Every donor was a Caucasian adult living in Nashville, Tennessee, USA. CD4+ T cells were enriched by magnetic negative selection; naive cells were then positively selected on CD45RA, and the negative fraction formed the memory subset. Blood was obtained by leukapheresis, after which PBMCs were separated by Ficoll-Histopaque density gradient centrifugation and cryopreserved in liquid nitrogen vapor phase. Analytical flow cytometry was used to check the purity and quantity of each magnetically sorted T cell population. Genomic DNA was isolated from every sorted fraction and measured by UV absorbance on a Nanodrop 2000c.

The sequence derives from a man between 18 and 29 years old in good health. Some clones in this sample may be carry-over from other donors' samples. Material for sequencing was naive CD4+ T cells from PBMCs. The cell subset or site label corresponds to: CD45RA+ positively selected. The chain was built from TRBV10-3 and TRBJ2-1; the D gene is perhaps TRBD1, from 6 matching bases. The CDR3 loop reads CAISAQGFQGNNEQFF. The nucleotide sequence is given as TGTGCCATCTCCGCTCAGGGGTTTCAGGGCAACAATGAGCAGTTCTTC.